This TCR beta chain was sequenced in a study of tumor-infiltrating lymphocytes in localized non-small cell lung cancer (dated by TCRdb to the early 2020s). For the wider study: Several histologies were represented in the cohort, which also included both smokers and never-smokers as well as patients whose samples were collected after neoadjuvant chemotherapy. Each patient provided resected tumor tissue plus uninvolved lung tissue from the same patient, with the uninvolved lung tissue described as non-adjacent to the tumor. Alongside flow cytometry, multiplex immunofluorescence, RNA-seq, exome sequencing and proteomics, TCR sequencing was applied to the same patients as one of several integrated assays. In total, the ICON cohort consisted of approximately 160 surgical patients with localized non-small cell lung cancer who had their tumors resected. The paired tumor versus uninvolved lung comparison of immunoSEQ T-cell fraction included 55 patients.

TCR sequencing with the immunoSEQ assay provided the T-cell fraction in tumor and uninvolved lung tissue. As for the authors' bioinformatics: For survival analysis, patients were split into high (upper tertile) and low (lower two tertiles) T-cell fraction groups and compared by log-rank test. Paired tumor versus uninvolved lung differences in T-cell fraction were tested with a signed-rank test. This immuneACCESS table, as held by TCRdb, lists in-frame sequences with V and J called but not all clones. Of the missing ones, under half trace to an unresolved V gene in checked studies; the others have no known cause. Clone size and V and J calls were adopted from that table, with D and trimming inferred from the DNA. The sample table contains 10,000 or so clones; only one count was recorded for 55% to 75% of them. Together, the top ten hold about 14% of the sample. Results the study describes overall, beyond this receptor: The TCR-derived T-cell fraction showed no difference between the flow cytometry-defined immunotypes IM1 (good prognosis) and IM2 (poor prognosis). TCRbeta sequencing supported higher T cell infiltration in tumors than in uninvolved lung tissue, consistent with immunofluorescence CD3 counts. Recurrence-free survival showed no association with tumor T-cell fraction from TCR sequencing (p = 0.61). Because assay coverage varied across patients depending on available tissue quantity, TCR sequencing was performed for only a subset of the cohort. Because different assays used different pieces of the same tissue, technical variation could not be distinguished from intratumor heterogeneity.

The first patient joined ICON in the first half of 2016, and enrollment wrapped up when the last patient was enrolled in the second half of 2018. Fresh tumor and matched uninvolved tissue for in-depth immune analyses, including TCR sequencing, were collected from a subcohort of around 73 patients. DNA isolated from bulk tissue, without cell sorting, was used for TCR sequencing. V is trimmed back by 0 bases and J by 9 bases, and the junction contains 5 bases that no gene match accounts for. CDR1 SGHRS and CDR2 YFSETQ were looked up in the germline V gene. The CDR3 goes from the cysteine to the phenylalanine over 15 residues. The sequence is cut down to CDR3 DNA, 45 bases in frame from base 1. Comment on this clone: It has no known antigen specificity. No qualities accompany the bases; no much larger clone lies one base away.

This clonotype was obtained from a human donor with non-small cell lung cancer. The rearrangement combines TRBV5-1 with TRBJ2-3, with 12 middle bases fitting TRBD2. The sequencing input was lung tumor tissue. The sequenced DNA is TGCGCCAGCAGCTTGGGGCTAGCGGGAGGGACGACGCAGTATTTT. Its translation reads: CASSLGLAGGTTQYF.